This entry lists 23 T cell receptor beta chains sequenced from one sample in a study of blood T cell repertoires in COVID-19. Profiled with immunoSEQ multiplex PCR; TCRdb holds only in-frame clones, not every one. The sample holds around 200,000 clones, 83% seen once. Specimen: peripheral blood. The receptors originated from a woman between 25 and 40 years old with COVID-19, enrolled during active disease.

The V and J genes are TRBV18 and TRBJ1-1, with a tentative D call TRBD1 (5 bases). The germline V gene has CDR1 KGHSH and CDR2 LQKENI. This CDR3 spans 15 amino acids. The CDR3 sequence is CASPGPRGGDTEAFF. The CDR3, as DNA: TGTGCTTCACCGGGACCCCGGGGGGGAGACACTGAAGCTTTCTTT.

The chain is built from TRBV5-1 and TRBJ2-1; the D gene is possibly TRBD2 (5 bases). V was shortened by 1 base and J by 6 bases, with 14 bases between the two germline ends. This CDR3 region has 15 residues. Germline V gene sequence: CDR1 SGHRS, CDR2 YFSETQ. DNA of the CDR3: TGCGCCAGCAGCTTGTTGGCCAGCGGAGCCAATGAGCAGTTCTTC. It specifies CASSLLASGANEQFF.

This sequence joins TRBV15 and TRBJ1-4; a possible D gene is TRBD1 (5 bases). This CDR3 has 17 amino acids. Looked up from germline, CDR1 is LNHNV and CDR2 is YYDKDF (reference sequence). The V end was cut by 1 base, the J end by 5 bases, with 17 bases between. CDR3 nucleotide sequence: TGTGCCACCAGCAGAGCAGGGCCCCATGACGAAAATGAAAAACTGTTTTTT. This encodes CATSRAGPHDENEKLFF.

The chain combines TRBV7-2 with TRBJ2-6; the D gene is possibly TRBD1 (6 bases). The V end lost 5 bases, the J end lost 5 bases, and 10 bases lay between the germline ends. CDR1 is SGHTA and CDR2 is FQGNSA in the germline V gene. This CDR3 has 14 residues. CDR3 amino acids: CASSQTGWANVLTF. The CDR3 nucleotides read TGTGCCAGCAGCCAAACAGGGTGGGCCAACGTCCTGACTTTC.

The rearrangement links TRBV20-1 to TRBJ2-7; 7 bases map to TRBD1. Germline V CDR1 and CDR2: DFQATT, SNEGSKA (reference sequence). Trimming took 6 bases from V and 6 from J; bases not matched to a gene: 5. There are 11 residues in the CDR3. CDR3 in DNA: TGCAGTGCAGAGACAGGGCGCGAGCAGTACTTC. It encodes CSAETGREQYF.

CDR3 coding DNA: TGCAGCGTGGTGACAGGGTGGGAGACCCAGTACTTC. It codes for CSVVTGWETQYF. The rearrangement links TRBV29-1 to TRBJ2-5; 7 bases line up with TRBD1. The CDR3 sequence is 12 residues long. V lost 6 bases and J lost 5; bases outside the gene matches: 6. From germline, CDR1 is SQVTM and CDR2 ANQGSEA.

V usage is TRBV7-9 and J usage is TRBJ2-1, with 9 bases aligning to TRBD2. CDR3 size: 19 residues. The trim removed 2 bases at V and 4 bases at J, leaving 15 bases unmatched. CDR1 is SEHNR, CDR2 FQNEAQ, per germline (reference sequence). The CDR3 DNA reads TGTGCCAGCAGCTTACCCTCTTCACCGCGGGGGGGAACGTACAATGAGCAGTTCTTC. Translation: CASSLPSSPRGGTYNEQFF. Drawing the rest from reference TRBV7-9 and TRBJ2-1, the complete variable domain is DTGVSQNPRHKITKRGQNVTFRCDPISEHNRLYWYRQTLGQGPEFLTYFQNEAQLEKSRLLSDRFSAERPKGSFSTLEIQRTEQGDSAMYLCASSLPSSPRGGTYNEQFFGPGTRLTVL.

This clone occurred a few times. The chain has TRBV5-4 and TRBJ2-5; 15 bases line up with TRBD2. V trimming: 5 bases; J trimming: 5 bases; junction bases outside the gene matches: 19. CDR1 is SGHNT and CDR2 is YYREEE in the germline V gene (reference sequence). The CDR3 runs 20 residues. This CDR3 reads CASRRQLRTSGRAGSETQYF. The CDR3 DNA is TGTGCCAGCAGGCGACAGCTACGGACTAGCGGGAGGGCGGGGAGTGAGACCCAGTACTTC.

The rearrangement links TRBV19 to TRBJ2-7; D is possibly TRBD1 (6 bases). Looked up from germline, CDR1 is LNHDA and CDR2 is SQIVND (reference sequence). This CDR3 has 15 residues. With 5 bases removed from V and 2 bases from J, the gap between germline ends came to 16 bases. CDR3 sequence (DNA): TGTGCCAGTAGTTTCGCCCCCGGGACAACCTACGAGCAGTACTTC. Its translation: CASSFAPGTTYEQYF.

The chain recombines TRBV28 with TRBJ1-5; D unresolved. CDR1 and CDR2 from the germline V gene are MDHEN and SYDVKM. The CDR3 extends over 12 amino acids. V dropped 6 bases and J dropped 7 bases, with 10 bases sitting between them. CDR3 DNA sequence: TGTGCCAGCAGCTTGGGCGGGCAGCCCCAGCATTTT. Protein: CASSLGGQPQHF.

This clone has only one observation. This chain links TRBV9 with TRBJ1-4; no clear D gene. Germline values: CDR1 SGDLS, CDR2 YYNGEE. The CDR3 is 16 amino acids. Deletions cut 0 bases from V and 8 bases from J, with 17 bases between. CDR3 amino acids: CASSVGVRGGEEKLFF. The DNA for the CDR3 is TGTGCCAGCAGCGTAGGAGTTCGTGGCGGTGAGGAAAAACTGTTTTTT.

V usage is TRBV6-1 and J usage is TRBJ2-1, with TRBD2 identical over 7 bases. The CDR3 loop spans 13 amino acids. Germline CDR1 MNHNS, CDR2 SASEGT. With 1 base clipped from V and 13 bases from J, the junction kept 7 bases outside the gene matches. The CDR3 region is CASSEGTSIGQFF. The CDR3 DNA reads TGTGCCAGCAGTGAAGGGACTAGTATAGGTCAGTTCTTC.

V is TRBV30 and J is TRBJ2-5; D is unclear. CDR1 and CDR2 (germline): GTSNPN, SVGIG (reference sequence). This CDR3 region has 14 residues. V shed 3 bases and J shed 5 bases, with 16 bases lying between them. CDR3 sequence reads: CAWSLERGLETQYF. Here the CDR3 DNA reads TGTGCCTGGAGCCTCGAGAGAGGTTTGGAGACCCAGTACTTC. Looking up the rest from reference TRBV30 and TRBJ2-5 gives the full variable domain: SQTIHQWPATLVQPVGSPLSLECTVEGTSNPNLYWYRQAAGRGLQLLFYSVGIGQISSEVPQNLSASRPQDRQFILSSKKLLLSDSGFYLCAWSLERGLETQYFGPGTRLLVL.

The chain employs TRBV5-1 and TRBJ2-7; 10 nucleotides match TRBD2. This CDR3 contains 14 residues. In germline, CDR1 is SGHRS, CDR2 YFSETQ. The ends lost 4 bases at V and 4 bases at J; junction bases unmatched: 5. CDR3 DNA sequence: TGCGCCAGCAGCCGGACTAGCGGAAGATACGAGCAGTACTTC. Translating gives CASSRTSGRYEQYF.

This sequence joins TRBV29-1 and TRBJ2-3, with 15 bases that match TRBD2. CDR3 length: 17 residues. Germline V gene lookup returns CDR1 SQVTM and CDR2 ANQGSEA. Trimming at V came to 5 bases and at J to 5 bases, leaving 11 bases not matched to a gene. CDR3 sequence (DNA): TGCAGCGTTTTCGGACTAGCGGGAGGGTCAATTATAGATACGCAGTATTTT. Amino acids: CSVFGLAGGSIIDTQYF.

The chain carries TRBV9 and TRBJ1-1, with TRBD1 matching over 7 bases. This CDR3 is 13 amino acids long. CDR1 is SGDLS, CDR2 YYNGEE, per germline. Germline trimming cut 5 bases from V and 3 bases from J; bases unmatched to any gene: 4. The CDR3 DNA reads as TGTGCCAGCAGTGTACAGGGGTACACTGAAGCTTTCTTT. Amino acid sequence: CASSVQGYTEAFF.

The chain links TRBV9 to TRBJ2-5; 8 bases line up with TRBD1. Trimming removed 6 bases from V and 4 bases from J; junction bases left unmatched: 8. This CDR3 is built from 14 residues. Per the germline V gene, CDR1 is SGDLS and CDR2 is YYNGEE. The CDR3 nucleotides are TGTGCCAGCACCGTCACCGGACAGGGAGAGACCCAGTACTTC. Translation: CASTVTGQGETQYF. Using reference TRBV9 and TRBJ2-5 for the parts outside the CDR3, the full variable domain is DSGVTQTPKHLITATGQRVTLRCSPRSGDLSVYWYQQSLDQGLQFLIQYYNGEERAKGNILERFSAQQFPDLHSELNLSSLELGDSALYFCASTVTGQGETQYFGPGTRLLVL.

This clone was observed once. This chain connects TRBV16 to TRBJ2-3; D is unclear. The germline V and J ends were trimmed by 4 bases and 0 bases, with 11 bases remaining between them. CDR1 KGHSY and CDR2 FQNENV come from the germline V gene. This CDR3 is 15 amino acids long. Here the CDR3 DNA reads TGTGCCAGCAGCCCCACGGTCCTGAGCACAGATACGCAGTATTTT. This gives the protein CASSPTVLSTDTQYF.

This rearrangement joins TRBV29-1 to TRBJ1-1; D call uncertain. Germline V gene lookup returns CDR1 SQVTM and CDR2 ANQGSEA. The CDR3 loop spans 11 amino acids. Trimming took off 7 bases at V and 5 bases at J, with 11 bases between the two ends. CDR3 DNA: TGCAGCGCCGTACCGGGGACTGAAGCTTTCTTT. Its protein is CSAVPGTEAFF.

V is TRBV4-3 and J is TRBJ1-2; 7 positions agree with TRBD1. With 1 base clipped from V and 1 base from J, the junction kept 6 bases outside the gene matches. Germline loops: CDR1 LGHNA, CDR2 YSLEER. This CDR3 has 16 residues. The CDR3 reads CASSQASGDSNYGYTF. As DNA, the CDR3 is TGCGCCAGCAGCCAAGCCTCCGGGGACAGTAACTATGGCTACACCTTC.

The gene calls are TRBV24-1 and TRBJ2-1; D is uncertain. Per the germline V gene, CDR1 is KGHDR and CDR2 is SFDVKD. V lost 5 bases and J lost 6, with 4 bases in between. The CDR3 contains 11 residues. The CDR3 DNA is TGTGCCACCAGTGCACTCAATGAGCAGTTCTTC. Translating it yields CATSALNEQFF.

The V call is TRBV25-1, the J call TRBJ1-1; 10 bases line up with TRBD1. CDR1 MGHDK and CDR2 SYGVNS come from the germline V gene. Trimming took 4 bases from V and 11 from J; bases not matched to a gene: 7. The CDR3 is 13 amino acids. This CDR3 reads CASSAGTGVGAFF. For the CDR3, the DNA is TGTGCCAGCAGTGCAGGGACAGGGGTTGGGGCTTTCTTT.

V and J are TRBV5-1 and TRBJ1-4, with D perhaps TRBD1 (6 bases). V dropped 4 bases and J dropped 5 bases, with 18 bases sitting between them. The CDR3 extends over 16 amino acids. Germline loops: CDR1 SGHRS, CDR2 YFSETQ. CDR3 in DNA: TGCGCCAGCAGCCGGGACATACAGGTGGGGAATGAAAAACTGTTTTTT. This gives the protein CASSRDIQVGNEKLFF.